The 4 T cell receptor beta chains given below trace back to one sample, sequenced in a study of CD8+CD57+ T cells in acquired aplastic anemia. TCR beta VDJ and CDR3 profiles were obtained from a genomic DNA template. MiXCR was run by TCRdb on the reads, yielding one entry per CDR3 protein. The sample holds roughly 150,000 distinct CDR3 sequences, under 55% seen once. Patients selected for sequencing had displayed CD8+CD57+ cell expansion by flow cytometry. The sample taken for sequencing was sorted CD4+, CD8+, or CD8+CD57+ T cells (not recorded which) from PBMCs. The receptors come from a human donor with aplastic anemia.

This clonotype turned up a few times. This rearrangement joins TRBV11-3 to TRBJ2-1; D call uncertain. CDR1 SGHNT and CDR2 YENEEA come from the germline V gene. Trimming took 5 bases from V and 2 from J, leaving 10 bases between them. CDR3 length: 14 amino acids. The DNA for the CDR3 is TGTGCCAGCAGCCCGATGGGGACCTACAATGAGCAGTTCTTC. Its protein is CASSPMGTYNEQFF.

This clonotype was detected many times. The chain employs TRBV5-4 and TRBJ1-2; a weak D match, TRBD1 (5 bases). The V and J ends lost 0 bases and 3 bases respectively, with 9 bases between them. Germline V gene sequence: CDR1 SGHNT, CDR2 YYREEE (reference sequence). CDR3 length equals 14 residues. Here the CDR3 reads CASSLAGVDYGYTF. DNA of the CDR3: TGTGCCAGCAGCTTGGCGGGGGTTGACTATGGCTACACCTTC.

Comments on this clonotype: A much larger clone lies one base from this, so it may be a read error. The CDR3 DNA sequence: TGCGCCAGCAGCCATGTGCATCAAGAGACCCAGTACTTC. This codes for CASSHVHQETQYF. The rearrangement links TRBV5-1 to TRBJ2-5; D is unresolved. Germline CDR1 is SGHRS and CDR2 is YFSETQ. The V end was cut by 4 bases, the J end by 2 bases, with 9 bases between. This CDR3 contains 13 residues.

This rearrangement joins TRBV2 to TRBJ2-7, with TRBD1 matching over 7 bases. Per germline, CDR1 SNHLY and CDR2 FYNNEI. V lost 7 bases to trimming and J lost 6 bases; unmatched junction nucleotides: 9. The CDR3 sequence is 13 residues long. CDR3 in amino acids: CASKTGQLVEQYF. DNA for the CDR3: TGTGCCAGCAAGACAGGGCAGTTGGTCGAGCAGTACTTC.